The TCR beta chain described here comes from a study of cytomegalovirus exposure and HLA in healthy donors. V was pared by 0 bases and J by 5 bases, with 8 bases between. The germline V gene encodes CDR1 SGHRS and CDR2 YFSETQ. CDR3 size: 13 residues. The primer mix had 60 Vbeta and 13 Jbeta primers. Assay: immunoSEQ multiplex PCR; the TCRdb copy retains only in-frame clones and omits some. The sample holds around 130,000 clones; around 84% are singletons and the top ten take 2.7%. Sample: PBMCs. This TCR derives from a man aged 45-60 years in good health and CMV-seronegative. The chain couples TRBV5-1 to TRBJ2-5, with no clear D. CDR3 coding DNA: TGCGCCAGCAGCTTGGCCCCCGGGGAGACCCAGTACTTC. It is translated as CASSLAPGETQYF.